This T cell receptor (beta chain) stems from a study of blood T cell repertoires in COVID-19. Study in general: There were acute and convalescent COVID-19 samples, and they came from the United States, Italy and Spain. From T cells, B-cell-depleted T cells, or PBMCs came the material, which was cDNA or gDNA.

Original methodology: Reference gene primer amplification in the assay estimated nucleated cell counts. This table comes from immunoSEQ multiplex PCR, and its TCRdb copy is limited to in-frame clones, with some not included. Clone size and V and J calls were adopted from that table, with D and trimming inferred from the DNA. Of 250,000 to 300,000 clones in the sample, about nine tenths were seen once. The germline CDR1 and CDR2 sequences are MGHDK and SYGVNS. The V end lost 3 bases, the J end lost 0 bases, and 6 bases lay between the germline ends. The CDR3 is made up of 14 amino acids. Specimen: peripheral blood. The receptor was derived from a woman between 50 and 59 years old who had recovered from COVID-19. The chain is built from TRBV25-1 and TRBJ1-3; D unclear. In DNA, the CDR3 is TGTGCCAGCAGTGATCGAGTCTCTGGAAACACCATATATTTT. It is translated as CASSDRVSGNTIYF.